Following are 12 T cell receptor beta chains from one sample sequenced in a study of cytomegalovirus exposure and HLA in healthy donors (dated by TCRdb to the late 2010s). Library preparation employed the immunoSEQ multiplex PCR assay. For the multiplex PCR, a mixture combining 60 forward primers for TCR Vbeta segments and 13 reverse primers for TCR Jbeta segments was used. Imported from immuneACCESS, the table was reduced by TCRdb to in-frame sequences with V and J called. These copies leave out some clones; in studies compared against another copy, an unresolved V gene accounts for under half, and the cause of the remainder is not known. A total of 150,000 to 200,000 clones appear in this sample, 65% to 85% of them only once. The ten largest clones take up 4.5% to 7.5% of the sample. Source material: PBMCs. All receptors come from a woman in her thirties in good health and CMV-seropositive.

The sample holds one count of this clone. The V gene is TRBV9, the J gene TRBJ2-1, with 12 bases that match TRBD2. With 2 bases clipped from V and 6 bases from J, the junction kept 6 bases outside the gene matches. This CDR3 region has 16 residues. CDR1 is SGDLS, CDR2 YYNGEE, per germline. The CDR3 region has the DNA TGTGCCAGCAGCGTTAGGACTAGCGGGGTTGGCAATGAGCAGTTCTTC. Translated, it gives CASSVRTSGVGNEQFF.

As DNA, the CDR3 is TGTGCCAGCACCCACAGGAACACAGATACGCAGTATTTT. Residues: CASTHRNTDTQYF. This chain links TRBV27 with TRBJ2-3, with D possibly TRBD1 on 5 matching bases. V lost 7 bases to trimming and J lost 2 bases, with 10 bases between them. This CDR3 spans 13 amino acids. Germline CDR1 reads MNHEY; CDR2 reads SMNVEV (reference sequence).

Concerning this clone: This sample also contains other DNA sequences that code for the same CDR3. V is TRBV27 and J is TRBJ1-2, with D maybe TRBD1 (5 bases). Trimming took 3 bases from V and 6 from J, leaving 17 bases between them. This CDR3 comprises 15 residues. The germline V gene encodes CDR1 MNHEY and CDR2 SMNVEV (reference sequence). CDR3 residues: CASSLAQGNPDGYTF. As DNA, the CDR3 is TGTGCCAGCAGTTTGGCCCAGGGTAACCCGGATGGCTACACCTTC.

The chain carries TRBV18 and TRBJ1-1; the D gene is possibly TRBD1 (6 bases). Looked up from germline, CDR1 is KGHSH and CDR2 is LQKENI. V was pared by 1 base and J by 0 bases, with 18 bases between. The CDR3 runs 18 residues. DNA for the CDR3: TGTGCCAGCTCACCACGCAAACAGGGATCTCTCATGAACACTGAAGCTTTCTTT. Its translation: CASSPRKQGSLMNTEAFF.

This chain connects TRBV2 to TRBJ2-1; D ambiguous. CDR1 and CDR2 (germline): SNHLY, FYNNEI. Trimming shortened V by 5 bases and J by 0 bases, and 11 bases separated the two germline ends. The length of the CDR3 is 15 residues. The CDR3 nucleotides read TGTGCCAGCAGTCTCGAGTTCCTCTCCTACAATGAGCAGTTCTTC. Its translation is CASSLEFLSYNEQFF.

The rearrangement uses TRBV7-2 and TRBJ1-1; D is unclear. The V end lost 5 bases, the J end lost 0 bases, and 7 bases lay between the germline ends. The V gene's germline CDR1 is SGHTA and CDR2 FQGNSA. The CDR3 sequence is 13 residues long. The CDR3 bases are TGTGCCAGCAGCCCAACAGTGAACACTGAAGCTTTCTTT. Protein: CASSPTVNTEAFF.

The rearrangement uses TRBV6-1 and TRBJ1-1; weak D call: TRBD1 (5 bases). Trimming took off 5 bases at V and 3 bases at J, with 10 bases between the two ends. In germline, CDR1 is MNHNS, CDR2 SASEGT. This CDR3 spans 13 amino acids. This CDR3 reads CASSIREDTEAFF. The CDR3 nucleotides read TGTGCCAGCAGTATCAGGGAGGACACTGAAGCTTTCTTT.

The chain combines TRBV7-3 with TRBJ2-1, with D perhaps TRBD2 (6 bases). Trimming shortened V by 1 base and J by 9 bases, and 16 bases separated the two germline ends. The CDR3 spans 15 residues. Germline CDR1 and CDR2: SGHTA and FQGTGA. CDR3 DNA: TGTGCCAGCAGCTTAATGGGCGGGGAGACGGGTGAGCAGTTCTTC. This encodes CASSLMGGETGEQFF.

In its sample, this clone was seen a few times. The genes are TRBV6-5 and TRBJ1-1; D gene uncertain. The CDR3 loop spans 13 amino acids. Germline assignment: CDR1 MNHEY and CDR2 SVGAGI. The V end lost 6 bases, the J end lost 1 base, and 9 bases lay between the germline ends. The CDR3 reads CASSFQKNTEAFF. In DNA, the CDR3 is TGTGCCAGCAGCTTTCAGAAGAACACTGAAGCTTTCTTT.

This clone was seen only once. The chain uses TRBV6-6 and TRBJ2-3, with 7 bases matching TRBD1. The CDR3 spans 14 residues. CDR1 is MNHNY, CDR2 SVGAGI, per germline (reference sequence). J gave up 3 bases and V 2 bases, and 2 bases lay outside the gene matches. The CDR3 DNA follows: TGTGCCAGCAGTTACCGGACAGGAACAGATACGCAGTATTTT. Encoded protein: CASSYRTGTDTQYF.

This chain connects TRBV6-1 to TRBJ1-1; D is uncertain. The CDR3 extends over 11 amino acids. Germline V gene data show CDR1 as MNHNS and CDR2 as SASEGT. The V and J ends lost 9 bases and 4 bases respectively, with 9 bases between them. CDR3: CASRRGTEAFF. In nucleotides, the CDR3 is TGTGCCAGTCGACGGGGCACTGAAGCTTTCTTT.

This clone was recorded once. V usage is TRBV7-8 and J usage is TRBJ2-3; the match to TRBD1 covers 10 bases. Germline CDR1 reads SGHVS; CDR2 reads FQNEAQ. V lost 5 bases and J lost 2; bases outside the gene matches: 7. The CDR3 is 16 amino acids. CDR3 DNA sequence: TGTGCCAGCAGCGCCGCGACAGGGGGCTTCACAGATACGCAGTATTTT. As protein: CASSAATGGFTDTQYF.